The entry that follows covers one T cell receptor beta chain sequence. The data derive from a study of blood T cell repertoires in COVID-19. Trimming took 10 bases from V and 4 from J, leaving 21 bases between them. Germline CDR1 is ENHRY and CDR2 is SYGVKD. CDR3 length: 15 amino acids. TCRdb's table, derived via immunoSEQ multiplex PCR, lists solely in-frame clones and lacks some. Of some 59,000 clones in the sample, about three quarters were seen once. The sequencing input was peripheral blood. This receptor was obtained from a man aged 25-45 years with COVID-19, enrolled during active disease. This chain joins TRBV10-3 and TRBJ2-3, with D tentatively TRBD1 (5 bases). CDR3 sequence (DNA): TGTGCCACCGATGGATATGGGGCCGAGGCAGATACGCAGTATTTT. Translating gives CATDGYGAEADTQYF.